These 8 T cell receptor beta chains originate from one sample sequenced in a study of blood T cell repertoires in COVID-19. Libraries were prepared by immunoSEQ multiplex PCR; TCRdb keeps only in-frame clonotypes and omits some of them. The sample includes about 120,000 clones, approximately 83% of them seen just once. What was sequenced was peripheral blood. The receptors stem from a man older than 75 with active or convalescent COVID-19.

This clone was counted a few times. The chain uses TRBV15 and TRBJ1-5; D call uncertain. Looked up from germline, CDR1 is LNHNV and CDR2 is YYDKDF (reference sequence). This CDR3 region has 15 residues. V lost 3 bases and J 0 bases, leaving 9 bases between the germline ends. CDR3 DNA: TGTGCCACCAGCAGGGAGCGTTATAGCAATCAGCCCCAGCATTTT. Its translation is CATSRERYSNQPQHF.

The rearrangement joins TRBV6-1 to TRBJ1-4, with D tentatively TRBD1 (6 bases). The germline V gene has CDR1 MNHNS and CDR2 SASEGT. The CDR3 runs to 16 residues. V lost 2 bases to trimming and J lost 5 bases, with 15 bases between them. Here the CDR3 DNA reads TGTGCCAGCAGTGAAATGGGACAATGGATCAATGAAAAACTGTTTTTT. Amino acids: CASSEMGQWINEKLFF.

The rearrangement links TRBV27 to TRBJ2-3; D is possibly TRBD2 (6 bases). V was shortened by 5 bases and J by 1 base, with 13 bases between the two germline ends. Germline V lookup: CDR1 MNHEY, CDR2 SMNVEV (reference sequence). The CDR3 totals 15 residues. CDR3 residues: CASSPVGEGTDTQYF. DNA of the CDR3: TGTGCCAGCAGTCCAGTCGGGGAGGGCACAGATACGCAGTATTTT.

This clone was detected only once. The CDR3 sequence: CATSDSTGTGEETQYF. For the CDR3, the DNA is TGTGCCACCAGTGATTCCACCGGGACAGGGGAAGAGACCCAGTACTTC. The chain employs TRBV24-1 and TRBJ2-5, with 10 bases identical to TRBD1. With V trimmed by 2 bases and J by 3 bases, 5 bases remained unmatched. Looked up from germline, CDR1 is KGHDR and CDR2 is SFDVKD. This CDR3 is 16 amino acids long.

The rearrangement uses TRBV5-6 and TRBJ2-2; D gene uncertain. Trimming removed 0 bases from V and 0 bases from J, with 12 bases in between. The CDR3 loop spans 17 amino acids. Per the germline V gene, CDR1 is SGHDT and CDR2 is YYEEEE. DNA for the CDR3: TGTGCCAGCAGCTTGGCTTTTGTGTACACGAACACCGGGGAGCTGTTTTTT. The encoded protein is CASSLAFVYTNTGELFF.

The CDR3 protein is CASSMGQMFQPQHF. In nucleotides, the CDR3 is TGTGCCAGTAGTATGGGGCAGATGTTTCAGCCCCAGCATTTT. This sequence joins TRBV19 and TRBJ1-5, with a tentative D call TRBD1 (5 bases). Trimming cost V 3 bases and J 6 bases, with 12 bases left between them. Germline CDR1 is LNHDA and CDR2 is SQIVND (reference sequence). The CDR3 extends over 14 amino acids.

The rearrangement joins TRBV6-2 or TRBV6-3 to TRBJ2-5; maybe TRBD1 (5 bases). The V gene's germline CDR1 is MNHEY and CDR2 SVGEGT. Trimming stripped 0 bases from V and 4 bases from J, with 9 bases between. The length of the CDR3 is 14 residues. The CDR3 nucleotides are TGTGCCAGCAGTTACTCGACAGTTTTAGAGACCCAGTACTTC. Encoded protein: CASSYSTVLETQYF.

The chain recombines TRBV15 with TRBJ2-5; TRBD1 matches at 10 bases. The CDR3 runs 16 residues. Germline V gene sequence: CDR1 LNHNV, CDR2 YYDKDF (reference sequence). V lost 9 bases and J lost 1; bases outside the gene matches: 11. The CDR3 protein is CATGPGTGEIQETQYF. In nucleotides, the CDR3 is TGTGCCACTGGCCCCGGGACAGGGGAAATCCAAGAGACCCAGTACTTC.